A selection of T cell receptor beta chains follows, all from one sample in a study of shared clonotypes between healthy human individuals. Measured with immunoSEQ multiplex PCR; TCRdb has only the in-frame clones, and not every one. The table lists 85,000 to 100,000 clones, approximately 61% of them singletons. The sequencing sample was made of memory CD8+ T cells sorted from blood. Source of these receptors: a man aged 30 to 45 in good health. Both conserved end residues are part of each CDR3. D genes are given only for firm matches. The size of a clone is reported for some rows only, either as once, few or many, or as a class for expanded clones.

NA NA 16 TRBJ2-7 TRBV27 CASSPRPALASYEQYF TGTGCCAGCAGTCCCCGTCCTGCATTGGCCTCCTACGAGCAGTACTTC
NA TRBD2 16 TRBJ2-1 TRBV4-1 CASSLRTGGPVNEQFF TGCGCCAGCAGCCTTCGGACGGGAGGGCCTGTGAATGAGCAGTTCTTC
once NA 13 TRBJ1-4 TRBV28 CASSLSRNEKLFF TGTGCCAGCAGTTTATCTCGGAATGAAAAACTGTTTTTT
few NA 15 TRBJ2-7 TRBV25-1 CASSDGTPRVYEQYF TGTGCCAGCAGTGACGGGACACCGAGGGTCTACGAGCAGTACTTC
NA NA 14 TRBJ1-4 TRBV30 CAWGQYGTNEKLFF TGTGCCTGGGGACAGTACGGGACTAATGAAAAACTGTTTTTT
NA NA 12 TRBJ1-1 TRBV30 CAWSVSITEAFF TGTGCCTGGAGTGTAAGTATCACTGAAGCTTTCTTT
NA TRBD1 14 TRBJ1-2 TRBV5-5 CASNSRDSNYGYTF TGTGCCAGCAACAGTAGGGACAGTAACTATGGCTACACCTTC
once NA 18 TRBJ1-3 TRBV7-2 CASSLVLQQAISGNTIYF TGTGCCAGCAGCTTAGTACTTCAGCAGGCCATCTCTGGAAACACCATATATTTT
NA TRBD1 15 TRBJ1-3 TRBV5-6 CASSFLRTGGNTIYF TGTGCCAGCAGCTTCCTCAGGACAGGAGGAAACACCATATATTTT
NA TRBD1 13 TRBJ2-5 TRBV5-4 CASSGGQQETQYF TGTGCCAGCAGTGGGGGACAGCAAGAGACCCAGTACTTC
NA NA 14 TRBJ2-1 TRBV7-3 CASSIGTPSNEQFF TGTGCCAGCAGTATCGGGACTCCAAGCAATGAGCAGTTCTTC
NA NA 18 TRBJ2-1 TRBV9 CASSVEIPTRGYVGEQFF TGTGCCAGCAGCGTAGAAATCCCGACTAGGGGGTACGTTGGTGAGCAGTTCTTC
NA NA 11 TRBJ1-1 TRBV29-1 CSVPTDKAAFF TGCAGCGTCCCTACAGATAAGGCGGCTTTCTTT
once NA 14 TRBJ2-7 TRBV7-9 CASTNTGNRHEQYF TGTGCCAGCACCAATACAGGGAATAGGCACGAGCAGTACTTC
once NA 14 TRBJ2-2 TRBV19 CASSTTGSTGELFF TGTGCCAGTAGTACAACAGGGAGCACCGGGGAGCTGTTTTTT
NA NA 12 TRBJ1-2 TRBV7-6 CASSLGTGGNTF TGTGCCAGCAGCTTAGGGACCGGAGGGAACACCTTC
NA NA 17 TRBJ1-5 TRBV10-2 CASSEWVGETSNQPQHF TGCGCCAGCAGTGAGTGGGTTGGGGAAACTAGCAATCAGCCCCAGCATTTT
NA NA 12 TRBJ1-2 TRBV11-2 CASSPSNYGYTF TGTGCCAGCAGCCCTAGTAACTATGGCTACACCTTC
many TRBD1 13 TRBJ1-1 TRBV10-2 CATTGQGVTEAFF TGCGCCACCACCGGACAGGGTGTCACTGAAGCTTTCTTT
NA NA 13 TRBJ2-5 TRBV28 CASSPGAVETQYF TGTGCCAGCAGTCCAGGGGCGGTGGAGACCCAGTACTTC
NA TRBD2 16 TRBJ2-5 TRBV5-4 CASSPTSGRTQETQYF TGTGCCAGCAGCCCGACTAGCGGGAGAACACAAGAGACCCAGTACTTC
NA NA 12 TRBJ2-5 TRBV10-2 CASSEVGETQYF TGCGCCAGCAGTGAGGTTGGTGAGACCCAGTACTTC
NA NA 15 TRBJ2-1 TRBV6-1 CASRIWVAPYNEQFF TGTGCCAGCCGTATATGGGTTGCGCCCTACAATGAGCAGTTCTTC
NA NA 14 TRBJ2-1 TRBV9 CASSVSNRYNEQFF TGTGCCAGCAGCGTGTCGAACCGCTACAATGAGCAGTTCTTC
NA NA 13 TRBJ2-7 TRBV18 CASASDNSYEQYF TGTGCCAGCGCTTCGGACAACTCCTACGAGCAGTACTTC
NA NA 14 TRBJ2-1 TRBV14 CASSQVYGAGEQFF TGTGCCAGCAGCCAAGTCTATGGAGCAGGGGAGCAGTTCTTC
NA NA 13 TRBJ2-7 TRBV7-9 CASSSASSYEQYF TGTGCCAGCAGCTCTGCTAGCTCCTACGAGCAGTACTTC
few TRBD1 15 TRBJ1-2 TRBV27 CASSFSDRVSYGYTF TGTGCCAGCAGTTTCTCGGACAGGGTGTCCTATGGCTACACCTTC
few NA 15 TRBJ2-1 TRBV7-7 CASSSLGSSYNEQFF TGTGCCAGCAGCTCATTGGGAAGCTCCTACAATGAGCAGTTCTTC
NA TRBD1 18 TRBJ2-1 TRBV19 CASSWGTGGGGSYNEQFF TGTGCCAGTAGTTGGGGGACAGGGGGCGGCGGCTCCTACAATGAGCAGTTCTTC
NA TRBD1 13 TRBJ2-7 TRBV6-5 CASSYLTGYEQYF TGTGCCAGCAGTTACCTGACAGGGTACGAGCAGTACTTC
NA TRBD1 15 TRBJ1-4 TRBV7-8 CASSPRQGEHEKLFF TGTGCCAGCAGCCCAAGACAGGGGGAGCATGAAAAACTGTTTTTT
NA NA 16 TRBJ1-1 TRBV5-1 CASSLDSGIMNTEAFF TGCGCCAGCAGCTTGGATTCAGGGATTATGAACACTGAAGCTTTCTTT
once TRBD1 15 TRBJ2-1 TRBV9 CASSPTGGGYNEQFF TGTGCCAGCAGCCCGACAGGGGGTGGGTACAATGAGCAGTTCTTC
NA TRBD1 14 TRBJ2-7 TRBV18 CASSPPDRADEQYF TGTGCCAGCTCACCACCGGACAGGGCCGACGAGCAGTACTTC
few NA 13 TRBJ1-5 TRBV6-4 CASSDGSNQPQHF TGTGCCAGCAGTGATGGGAGCAATCAGCCCCAGCATTTT
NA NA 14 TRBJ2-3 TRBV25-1 CASSVRASTDTQYF TGTGCCAGCAGTGTGCGTGCTAGCACAGATACGCAGTATTTT
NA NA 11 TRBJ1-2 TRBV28 CASSSLYGYTF TGTGCCAGCAGTTCACTCTATGGCTACACCTTC
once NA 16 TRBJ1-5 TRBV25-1 CASSESGGRSDQPQHF TGTGCCAGCAGTGAAAGTGGTGGGCGGAGCGATCAGCCCCAGCATTTT
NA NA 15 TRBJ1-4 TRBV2 CASSEALTTNEKLFF TGTGCCAGCAGTGAAGCGCTTACAACTAATGAAAAACTGTTTTTT
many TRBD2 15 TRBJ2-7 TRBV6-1 CASVGLAGSSYEQYF TGTGCCAGCGTAGGACTAGCGGGGAGCTCCTACGAGCAGTACTTC
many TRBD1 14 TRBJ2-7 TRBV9 CASSVGTGVYEQYF TGTGCCAGCAGCGTAGGTACAGGGGTATACGAGCAGTACTTC
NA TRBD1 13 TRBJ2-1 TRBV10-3 CAISGQVNNEQFF TGTGCCATCTCGGGACAGGTAAACAATGAGCAGTTCTTC
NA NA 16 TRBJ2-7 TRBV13 CASSLGALGRSYEQYF TGTGCCAGCAGCTTAGGGGCCCTTGGTAGATCCTACGAGCAGTACTTC
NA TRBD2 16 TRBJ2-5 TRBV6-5 CASSYVSGRVGETQYF TGTGCCAGCAGTTACGTTAGCGGGAGGGTGGGAGAGACCCAGTACTTC
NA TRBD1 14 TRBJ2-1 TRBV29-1 CSVSGTGTRNEQFF TGCAGCGTTTCCGGGACAGGGACCCGTAATGAGCAGTTCTTC
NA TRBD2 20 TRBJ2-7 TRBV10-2 CASSHSRVRTSGRITYEQYF TGCGCCAGCAGTCACTCTCGGGTCAGGACTAGCGGCCGAATAACCTACGAGCAGTACTTC
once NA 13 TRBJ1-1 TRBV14 CASSPVRYTEAFF TGTGCCAGCAGCCCGGTTAGGTACACTGAAGCTTTCTTT
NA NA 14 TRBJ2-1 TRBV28 CASSYPGSYNEQFF TGTGCCAGCAGTTATCCGGGCTCCTACAATGAGCAGTTCTTC
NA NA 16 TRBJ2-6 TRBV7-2 CASSLGHGFGANVLTF TGTGCCAGCAGCTTGGGCCATGGCTTTGGGGCCAACGTCCTGACTTTC
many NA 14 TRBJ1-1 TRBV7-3 CASSLTPGSTEAFF TGTGCCAGCAGCTTAACGCCGGGTTCCACTGAAGCTTTCTTT
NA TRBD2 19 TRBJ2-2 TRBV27 CASSSQMFLAGENTGELFF TGTGCCAGCAGCTCCCAGATGTTCCTAGCGGGAGAGAACACCGGGGAGCTGTTTTTT
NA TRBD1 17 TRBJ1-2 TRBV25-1 CASSDNWDRGRIYGYTF TGTGCCAGCAGTGACAATTGGGACAGGGGCCGAATCTATGGCTACACCTTC
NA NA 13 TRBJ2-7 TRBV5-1 CASSLGLNYEQYF TGCGCCAGCAGCTTGGGTCTCAACTACGAGCAGTACTTC
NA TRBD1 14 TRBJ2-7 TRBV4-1 CASSLRDRSYEQYF TGCGCCAGCAGCCTACGGGACAGGAGCTACGAGCAGTACTTC